Listed below are T cell receptor beta chains from one sample, sequenced in a study of metastatic and nonmetastatic thyroid tumors. TCRdb re-processed the PCR reads through MiXCR. The sample consists of some 39,000 clones, less than 20% of them appearing once. The sample consisted of blood. These receptors were obtained from a female donor with papillary thyroid cancer or a benign thyroid nodule (not recorded which). Some clones in this sample may be carry-over from other donors' samples. Both conserved end residues are part of each CDR3. The D gene is left open where the match is weak. The size field is filled for only some rows; it gives once, few, many or a size class.

j_call clone_size v_call d_call cdr3_nt cdr3_aa
TRBJ2-1 few TRBV27 NA TGTGCCAGCAGTCACTCAAGGGGGGAGCAGTTCTTC CASSHSRGEQFF
TRBJ2-7 many TRBV20-1 TRBD2 TGCAGTGCCCAACTCGGGACTAGCGGCTCCTACGAGCAGTACTTC CSAQLGTSGSYEQYF
TRBJ2-1 once TRBV5-1 NA TGCGCCAGCAGCTTCTCCCCTCCTAGAAATGAGCAGTTCTTC CASSFSPPRNEQFF
TRBJ1-5 many TRBV20-1 NA TGCAGTGTAGGGCAGGGAATAATTAAGGGCAATCAGCCCCAGCATTTT CSVGQGIIKGNQPQHF
TRBJ1-2 NA TRBV30 NA TGTGCCTGGAGTTCGCAGGGCGCCTATGGCTACACCTTC CAWSSQGAYGYTF
TRBJ2-3 once TRBV20-1 NA TGCAGTCTGGCGAGGGGGAGGGCGACCACAGATACGCAGTATTTT CSLARGRATTDTQYF
TRBJ1-6 NA TRBV20-1 TRBD1 TGCAGTGCTGGAGGACAGGAAAATGGCTCACCCCTCGACTTT CSAGGQENGSPLDF
TRBJ1-1 many TRBV20-1 NA TGCAGTGCTAGAAGTCCCAGGGAAGCTTTCTTT CSARSPREAFF
TRBJ1-5 few TRBV10-3 TRBD1 TGTGCCATCAGTGAGTCTGGACAGGGCACTTATCAGCCCCAGCATTTT CAISESGQGTYQPQHF
TRBJ1-2 few TRBV5-1 NA TGCGCCAGCAGCTTGATTTCGGGTGACTATGGCTACACCTTC CASSLISGDYGYTF
TRBJ2-2 many TRBV3-1 NA TGTGCCAGCAGCCGGATAGGCATCGGGGAGCTGTTTTTT CASSRIGIGELFF
TRBJ2-7 many TRBV5-1 TRBD1 TGCGCCAGCAGCCACTCACAGGGGTTTGGGTACGAGCAGTACTTC CASSHSQGFGYEQYF
TRBJ1-2 NA TRBV5-4 TRBD1 TGTGCCAGCAGCGGTAACAGGGGGCTGATGGACTACACCTTC CASSGNRGLMDYTF
TRBJ2-3 many TRBV5-1 NA TGCGCCAGCAGCTTGACAGGCACAGATACGCAGTATTTT CASSLTGTDTQYF
TRBJ1-1 many TRBV12-3/TRBV12-4 NA TGTGCCAGCAGTTTAGGGTGGGTTGCGGCTTTCTTT CASSLGWVAAFF
TRBJ2-7 NA TRBV5-1 NA TGCGCCAGCAGCTACTCCGGGACAAGCTCCTACGAGCAGTACTTC CASSYSGTSSYEQYF
TRBJ1-2 many TRBV28 NA TGTGCCAGCAGTTTGTACAGGGACCACTATGGCTACACCTTC CASSLYRDHYGYTF
TRBJ2-2 NA TRBV28 NA TGTGCCAGTTTCAGGGGTGGTTATCTTATTAACACCGGGGAGCTGTTTTTT CASFRGGYLINTGELFF
TRBJ2-1 NA TRBV6-1 NA TGTGCCAGCAGTTTAAGACTGGGGAATGAGCAGTTCTTC CASSLRLGNEQFF
TRBJ2-7 NA TRBV6-1 NA TGTGCCAGCAGTGGGGCTAGCTTATTTTACGAGCAGTACTTC CASSGASLFYEQYF
TRBJ1-3 NA TRBV5-1 NA TGCGCCAGCAGCTTGATGCGGGGACCAGGAAACACCATATATTTT CASSLMRGPGNTIYF
TRBJ2-3 many TRBV6-1 NA TGTGCCAGCAGTGAAGCTGGAAAGCGGCTACGCACAGATACGCAGTATTTT CASSEAGKRLRTDTQYF
TRBJ1-1 few TRBV5-5 NA TGTGCCAGCAGCCCAGAGGCCACCGCGGTGAACACTGAAGCTTTCTTT CASSPEATAVNTEAFF
TRBJ2-7 medium-sized TRBV6-1 NA TGTGCCAGCATGGGCAGGGGAGGCGAGCAGTACTTC CASMGRGGEQYF
TRBJ1-2 many TRBV29-1 NA TGCAGCGTTGAAGATCAGATGGGTTACTATGGCTACACCTTC CSVEDQMGYYGYTF
TRBJ2-7 many TRBV11-2 TRBD2 TGTGCCAGCAGCCTAGGGACTAGAAGCTCCTACGAGCAGTACTTC CASSLGTRSSYEQYF
TRBJ2-1 NA TRBV7-3 NA TGTGCCAGCAGCTTAATTCCGCCGGGACAAGGGGGACCCGGCCTATACAATGAGCAGTTCTTC CASSLIPPGQGGPGLYNEQFF
TRBJ1-1 many TRBV5-1 TRBD1 TGCGCCAGCAGCTGGGGGGAACAGGGGACTGAAGCTTTCTTT CASSWGEQGTEAFF
TRBJ1-5 NA TRBV20-1 TRBD1 TGCAGTGCTCTTAGACAGGGTAAGAATCAGCCCCAGCATTTT CSALRQGKNQPQHF
TRBJ2-5 many TRBV30 NA TGTGCCTGGAGTGTGATCGACGGAGAGACCCAGTACTTC CAWSVIDGETQYF
TRBJ1-4 many TRBV3-1 NA TGTGCCAGCAGCCAAGGGACGGCAGGGATCGGTGAAAAACTGTTTTTT CASSQGTAGIGEKLFF
TRBJ2-3 once TRBV20-1 TRBD2 TGCAGTGCCGGTGCTAGACTAGCGGGCACAGATACTCATTATTTT CSAGARLAGTDTHYF
TRBJ1-5 many TRBV27 NA TGTGCCAGCAGTTTAGGTAAAAATCAGCCCCAGCATTTT CASSLGKNQPQHF
TRBJ1-5 NA TRBV6-1 NA TGTGCCAGCTTGTCAACTGGAGGGCACCAGCATTTT CASLSTGGHQHF
TRBJ1-2 few TRBV6-1 TRBD1 TGTGCCAGCAGTAGGGACAGTGGCTATGGCTACACCTTC CASSRDSGYGYTF
TRBJ1-5 NA TRBV6-2/TRBV6-3 NA TGTGTCAGCAGTTTCCTTAGCAATCAGACCCAGCATTTT CVSSFLSNQTQHF